This T cell receptor beta chain was recorded in a study of T-cell memory formation after mild COVID-19. Whole-study context: For the most part, TCR clusters were specific to one donor. General study results and limits: Those CD4+ clones that contracted were mainly in CM and EM (CD8+ ones in EMRA).

From the 5' RACE reads, TCRdb called clonotypes with MiXCR, one entry per CDR3 protein. The sample records 150,000 to 200,000 distinct CDR3 sequences, roughly 15% being singletons. There are a few counts of this clonotype. Its antigen is still unknown. Germline CDR1 reads SGDLS; CDR2 reads YYNGEE. The CDR3 is 14 residues long. The germline V and J ends were trimmed by 4 bases and 7 bases, with 17 bases remaining between them. Source material: PBMCs or a T cell subset sorted from them (not recorded which). This chain joins TRBV9 and TRBJ1-1, with a possible D match to TRBD1 (6 bases). The origin of this receptor is an adult woman who had mild COVID-19 (a few samples of this study predate the infection). Cell type and time point are not known. The CDR3 nucleotides read TGTGCCAGCAGCCGGGCGGGGGCAGGAGGTGAAGCTTTCTTT. Encoded protein: CASSRAGAGGEAFF.